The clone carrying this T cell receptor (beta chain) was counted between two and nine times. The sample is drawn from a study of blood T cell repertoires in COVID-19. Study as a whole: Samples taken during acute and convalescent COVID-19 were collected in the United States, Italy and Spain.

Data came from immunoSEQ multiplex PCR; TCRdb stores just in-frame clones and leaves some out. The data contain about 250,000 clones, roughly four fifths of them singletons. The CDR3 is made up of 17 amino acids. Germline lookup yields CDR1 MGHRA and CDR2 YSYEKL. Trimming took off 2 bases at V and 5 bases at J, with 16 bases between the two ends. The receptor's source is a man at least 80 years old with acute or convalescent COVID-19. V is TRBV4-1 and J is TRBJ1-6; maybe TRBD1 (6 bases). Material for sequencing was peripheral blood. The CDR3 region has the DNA TGCGCCAGCAGCCAACCAACAGGGAACTTTAATAATTCACCCCTCCACTTT. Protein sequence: CASSQPTGNFNNSPLHF.